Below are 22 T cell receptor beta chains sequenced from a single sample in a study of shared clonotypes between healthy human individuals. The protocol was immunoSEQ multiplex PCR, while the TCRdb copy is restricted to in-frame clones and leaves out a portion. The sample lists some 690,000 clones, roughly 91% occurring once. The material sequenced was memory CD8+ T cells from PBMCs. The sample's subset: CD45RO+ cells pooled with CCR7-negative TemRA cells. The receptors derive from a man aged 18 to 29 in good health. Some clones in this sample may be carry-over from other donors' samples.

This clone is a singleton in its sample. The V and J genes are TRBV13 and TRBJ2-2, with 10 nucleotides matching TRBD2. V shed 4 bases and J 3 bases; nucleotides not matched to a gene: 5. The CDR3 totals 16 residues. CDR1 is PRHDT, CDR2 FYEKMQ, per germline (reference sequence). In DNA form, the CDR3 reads TGTGCCAGCAGCTCGAGGACTAGCGGTTACACCGGGGAGCTGTTTTTT. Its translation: CASSSRTSGYTGELFF.

This CDR3 is CASSTDRDRGYEQYF. As DNA, the CDR3 is TGTGCCAGCAGTACCGACCGGGACAGGGGCTACGAGCAGTACTTC. V gene TRBV27 combines with J gene TRBJ2-7; 10 nucleotides line up with TRBD1. Trimming cost V 5 bases and J 3 bases; bases outside gene matches: 7. The V gene's germline CDR1 is MNHEY and CDR2 SMNVEV (reference sequence). The length of the CDR3 is 15 residues.

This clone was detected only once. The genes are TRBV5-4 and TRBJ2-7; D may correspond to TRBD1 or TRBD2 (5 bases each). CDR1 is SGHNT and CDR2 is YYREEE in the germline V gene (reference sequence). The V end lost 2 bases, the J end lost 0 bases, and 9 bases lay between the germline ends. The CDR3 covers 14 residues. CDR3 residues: CASSFAGSSYEQYF. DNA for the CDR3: TGTGCCAGCAGCTTTGCAGGGAGCTCCTACGAGCAGTACTTC.

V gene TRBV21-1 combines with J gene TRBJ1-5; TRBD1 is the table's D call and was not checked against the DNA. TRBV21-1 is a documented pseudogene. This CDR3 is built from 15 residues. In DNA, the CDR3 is TGTGCCAGCAGCAAAGAGGACAGGCGCTATCAGCCCCAGCATTTT. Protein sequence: CASSKEDRRYQPQHF.

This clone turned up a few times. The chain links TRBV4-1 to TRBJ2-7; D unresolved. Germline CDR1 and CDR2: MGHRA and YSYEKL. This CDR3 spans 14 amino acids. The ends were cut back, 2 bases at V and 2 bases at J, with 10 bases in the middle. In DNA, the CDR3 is TGCGCCAGCAGCCAATGGGCAGGACCCTACGAGCAGTACTTC. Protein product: CASSQWAGPYEQYF.

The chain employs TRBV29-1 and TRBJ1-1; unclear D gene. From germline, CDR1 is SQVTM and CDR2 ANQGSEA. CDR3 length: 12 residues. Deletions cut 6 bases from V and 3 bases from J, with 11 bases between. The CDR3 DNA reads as TGCAGCGTGTTTCTGGGAGACACTGAAGCTTTCTTT. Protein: CSVFLGDTEAFF.

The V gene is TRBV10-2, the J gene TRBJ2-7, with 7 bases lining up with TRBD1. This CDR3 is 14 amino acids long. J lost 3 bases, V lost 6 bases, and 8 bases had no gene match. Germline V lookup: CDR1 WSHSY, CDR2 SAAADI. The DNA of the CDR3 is TGCGCCAGCAGACAGGGGAAAAGGAGCTACGAGCAGTACTTC. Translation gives CASRQGKRSYEQYF.

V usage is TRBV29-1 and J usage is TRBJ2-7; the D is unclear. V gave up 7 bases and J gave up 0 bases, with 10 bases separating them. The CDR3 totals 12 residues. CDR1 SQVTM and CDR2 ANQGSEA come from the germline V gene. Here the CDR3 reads CSATASSYEQYF. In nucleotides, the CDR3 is TGCAGCGCCACGGCTTCCTCCTACGAGCAGTACTTC.

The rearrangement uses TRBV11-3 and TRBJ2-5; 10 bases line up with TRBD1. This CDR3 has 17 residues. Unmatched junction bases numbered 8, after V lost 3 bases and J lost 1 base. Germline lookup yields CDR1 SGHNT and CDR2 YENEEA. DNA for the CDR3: TGTGCCAGCAGCTTTACCCCAGGACAGGGGGGCCAAGAGACCCAGTACTTC. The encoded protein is CASSFTPGQGGQETQYF.

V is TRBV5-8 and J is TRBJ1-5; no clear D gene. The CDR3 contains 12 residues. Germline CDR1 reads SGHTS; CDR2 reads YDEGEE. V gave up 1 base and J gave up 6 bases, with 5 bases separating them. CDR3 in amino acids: CASSLHPQPQHF. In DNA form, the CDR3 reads TGTGCCAGCAGCTTGCATCCTCAGCCCCAGCATTTT.

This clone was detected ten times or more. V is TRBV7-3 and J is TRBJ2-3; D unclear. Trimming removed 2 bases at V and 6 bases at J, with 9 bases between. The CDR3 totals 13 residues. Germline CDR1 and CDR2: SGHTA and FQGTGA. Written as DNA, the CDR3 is TGTGCCAGCAGCTTATGGCGCGCGGATACGCAGTATTTT. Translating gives CASSLWRADTQYF.

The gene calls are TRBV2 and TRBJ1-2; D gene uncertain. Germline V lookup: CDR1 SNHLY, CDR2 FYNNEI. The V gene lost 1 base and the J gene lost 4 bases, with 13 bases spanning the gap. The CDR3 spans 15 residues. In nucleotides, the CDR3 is TGTGCCAGCAGTGAAGAAGACGAGACCGGCTATGGCTACACCTTC. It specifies CASSEEDETGYGYTF.

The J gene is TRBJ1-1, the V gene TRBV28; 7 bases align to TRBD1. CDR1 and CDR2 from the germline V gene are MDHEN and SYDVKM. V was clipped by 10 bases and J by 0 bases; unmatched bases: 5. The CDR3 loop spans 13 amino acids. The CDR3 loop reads CAITQGMNTEAFF. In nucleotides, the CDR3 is TGTGCCATTACACAGGGGATGAACACTGAAGCTTTCTTT.

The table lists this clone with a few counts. The CDR3 DNA reads TGCAGCGTTGCACACAGGGGGATAAGCTCCTACGAGCAGTACTTC. Translating it yields CSVAHRGISSYEQYF. The chain employs TRBV29-1 and TRBJ2-7, with 8 positions matching TRBD1. With V trimmed by 4 bases and J by 0 bases, 8 bases remained unmatched. Germline values: CDR1 SQVTM, CDR2 ANQGSEA. The CDR3 has 15 amino acids.

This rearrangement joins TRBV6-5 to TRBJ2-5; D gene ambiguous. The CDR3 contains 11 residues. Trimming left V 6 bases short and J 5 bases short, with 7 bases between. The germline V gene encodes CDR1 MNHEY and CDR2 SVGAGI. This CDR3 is CASSPGETQYF. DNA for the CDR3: TGTGCCAGCAGCCCCGGGGAGACCCAGTACTTC.

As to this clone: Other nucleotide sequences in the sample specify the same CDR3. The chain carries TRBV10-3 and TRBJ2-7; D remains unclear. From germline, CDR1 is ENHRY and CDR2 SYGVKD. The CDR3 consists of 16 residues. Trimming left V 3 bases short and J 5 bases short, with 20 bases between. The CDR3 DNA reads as TGTGCCATCAGTGACCGAGGCACTACCTTGGGCCACGAGCAGTACTTC. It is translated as CAISDRGTTLGHEQYF.

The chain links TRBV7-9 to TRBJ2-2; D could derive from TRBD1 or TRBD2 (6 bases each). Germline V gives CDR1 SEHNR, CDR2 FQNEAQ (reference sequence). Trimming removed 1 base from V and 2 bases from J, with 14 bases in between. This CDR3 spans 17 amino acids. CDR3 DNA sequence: TGTGCCAGCAGCTTAGTTACCCGGGGGCTTAACACCGGGGAGCTGTTTTTT. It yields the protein CASSLVTRGLNTGELFF.

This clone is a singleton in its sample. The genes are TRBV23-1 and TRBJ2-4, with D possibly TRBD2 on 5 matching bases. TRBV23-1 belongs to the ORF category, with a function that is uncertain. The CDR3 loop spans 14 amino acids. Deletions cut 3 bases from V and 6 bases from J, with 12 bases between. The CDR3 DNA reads TGCGCCAGCAGTCAGACGAGGGTCGGAAACATTCAGTACTTC. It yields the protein CASSQTRVGNIQYF.

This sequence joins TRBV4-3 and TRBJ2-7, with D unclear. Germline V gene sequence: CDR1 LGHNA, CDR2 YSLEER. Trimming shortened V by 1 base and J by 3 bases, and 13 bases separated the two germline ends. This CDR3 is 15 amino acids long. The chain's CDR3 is CASSQGVRGDYEQYF. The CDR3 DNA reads TGCGCCAGCAGCCAAGGCGTACGAGGCGACTACGAGCAGTACTTC.

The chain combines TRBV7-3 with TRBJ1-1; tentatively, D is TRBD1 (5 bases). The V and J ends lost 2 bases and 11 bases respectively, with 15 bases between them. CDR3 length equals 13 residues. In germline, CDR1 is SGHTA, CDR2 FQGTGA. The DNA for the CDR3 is TGTGCCAGCAGCTTAGGGGTCAGGGAGGAGGCTTTCTTT. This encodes CASSLGVREEAFF. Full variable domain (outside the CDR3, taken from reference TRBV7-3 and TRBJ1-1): GAGVSQTPSNKVTEKGKYVELRCDPISGHTALYWYRQSLGQGPEFLIYFQGTGAADDSGLPNDRFFAVRPEGSVSTLKIQRTERGDSAVYLCASSLGVREEAFFGQGTRLTVV.

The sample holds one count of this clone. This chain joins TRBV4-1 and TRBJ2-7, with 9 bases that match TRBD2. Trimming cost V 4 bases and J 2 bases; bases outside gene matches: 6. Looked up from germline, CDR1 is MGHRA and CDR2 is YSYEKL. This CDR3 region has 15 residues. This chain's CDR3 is CASSRALAGPYEQYF. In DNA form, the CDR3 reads TGCGCCAGCAGCCGAGCACTAGCGGGCCCCTACGAGCAGTACTTC.

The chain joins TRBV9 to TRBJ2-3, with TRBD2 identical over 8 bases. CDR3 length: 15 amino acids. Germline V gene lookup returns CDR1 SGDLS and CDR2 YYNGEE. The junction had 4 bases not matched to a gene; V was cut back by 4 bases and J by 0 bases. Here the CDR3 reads CASSIGLASTDTQYF. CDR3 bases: TGTGCCAGCAGCATCGGACTAGCTAGCACAGATACGCAGTATTTT.